The 20 T cell receptor beta chains below all came from one sample that was sequenced in a study of T cells in Graves' hyperthyroidism and ophthalmopathy. TCR beta CDR3 region amplification was performed from RNA transcripts. Researchers ran a first-round RT-PCR on the TCR CDR3 using the HTBI primer set. TCRdb re-called the multiplex PCR reads through MiXCR, storing one row per CDR3 protein. The sample holds roughly 570,000 distinct CDR3 sequences, roughly 50% seen once. The sample consisted of peripheral blood or thyroid tissue (not recorded which). These receptors all come from an adult woman with Graves' disease, either hyperthyroidism or ophthalmopathy (not recorded which).

The chain is built from TRBV7-9 and TRBJ2-7; a possible D gene is TRBD2 (6 bases). The V gene lost 4 bases and the J gene lost 12 bases, with 19 bases spanning the gap. This CDR3 region has 13 residues. Germline CDR1 and CDR2: SEHNR and FQNEAQ (reference sequence). The CDR3 DNA sequence: TGTGCCAGCAGCTCGATAGCGGCCCAGGGTCGGTACTTC. Translating gives CASSSIAAQGRYF. Full variable domain (outside the CDR3, taken from reference TRBV7-9 and TRBJ2-7): DTGVSQNPRHKITKRGQNVTFRCDPISEHNRLYWYRQTLGQGPEFLTYFQNEAQLEKSRLLSDRFSAERPKGSFSTLEIQRTEQGDSAMYLCASSSIAAQGRYFGPGTRLTVT.

This clonotype was picked up many times. The chain is built from TRBV12-3 or TRBV12-4 and TRBJ2-7; 10 bases are a match to TRBD2. The CDR3 sequence is 15 residues long. With 5 bases clipped from V and 3 bases from J, the junction kept 7 bases outside the gene matches. The CDR3: CASSASGRHNYEQYF. CDR3 in DNA: TGTGCCAGCAGTGCTAGCGGGAGACACAACTACGAGCAGTACTTC.

In its sample, this clonotype was seen once. The chain recombines TRBV5-1 with TRBJ1-4; 9 positions agree with TRBD1. Losses at the gene ends were 0 bases for V and 6 bases for J; bases not matched to a gene: 3. Germline values: CDR1 SGHRS, CDR2 YFSETQ. This CDR3 is built from 15 residues. The CDR3 reads CASSLGGQGDEKLFF. For the CDR3, the DNA is TGCGCCAGCAGCTTGGGGGGACAGGGCGATGAAAAACTGTTTTTT.

About this clonotype itself: This may stem from a read error, because a much larger clone lies one nucleotide away. The V call is TRBV7-9, the J call TRBJ1-1; D gene ambiguous. The germline V gene has CDR1 SEHNR and CDR2 FQNEAQ (reference sequence). This CDR3 has 16 residues. For the CDR3, the DNA is TGCGCCAGCAGCCGTGCACAGCGACTTGTGAACACTGAAGCTTTCTTT. Translation: CASSRAQRLVNTEAFF.

This clonotype showed up many times. V and J are TRBV5-1 and TRBJ1-1; D remains unclear. The CDR3 is 14 amino acids. Germline assignment: CDR1 SGHRS and CDR2 YFSETQ. The germline V and J ends were trimmed by 4 bases and 3 bases, with 13 bases remaining between them. The CDR3 loop reads CASSPQSVYTEAFF. CDR3 nucleotides: TGCGCCAGCAGCCCGCAGTCCGTCTACACTGAAGCTTTCTTT.

This clonotype was seen at least ten times. The chain joins TRBV4-2 to TRBJ1-2; the D is unclear. In germline, CDR1 is LGHNA, CDR2 YNFKEQ. The CDR3 runs to 13 residues. V lost 2 bases and J 6 bases, leaving 10 bases between the germline ends. Here the CDR3 reads CASSQRAVDGYTF. The CDR3 DNA reads TGTGCCAGCAGCCAACGGGCTGTTGATGGCTACACCTTC.

The chain recombines TRBV7-2 with TRBJ2-5; 8 positions agree with TRBD1. V shed 5 bases, J shed 5 bases, and the junction held 10 bases outside the gene matches. CDR1 SGHTA and CDR2 FQGNSA come from the germline V gene. The CDR3 runs 15 residues. CDR3 nucleotides: TGTGCCAGCAGCCCCGGGACAGGCCAAGGGGAGACCCAGTACTTC. Its translation: CASSPGTGQGETQYF.

This clonotype was recorded at least ten times. The chain is built from TRBV29-1 and TRBJ1-5; tentatively, D is TRBD1 (5 bases). This CDR3 spans 14 amino acids. The germline CDR1 and CDR2 sequences are SQVTM and ANQGSEA. V lost 4 bases to trimming and J lost 1 base, with 11 bases between them. DNA of the CDR3: TGCAGCGTTGCCGGGGGGGAGAGCAATCAGCCCCAGCATTTT. This sequence encodes CSVAGGESNQPQHF.

This clonotype was seen repeatedly, ten times or more. This sequence joins TRBV20-1 and TRBJ1-2; D is unresolved. Germline-derived CDR1 and CDR2 are DFQATT and SNEGSKA (reference sequence). The ends were cut back, 4 bases at V and 2 bases at J, with 5 bases in the middle. The CDR3 extends over 11 amino acids. CDR3 loop: CSAIRNYGYTF. The CDR3 coding sequence is TGCAGTGCTATCAGGAACTATGGCTACACCTTC.

In this sample, this clonotype turned up a few times. The V gene is TRBV30, the J gene TRBJ1-5, with TRBD1 matching over 12 bases. Trimming took 3 bases from V and 5 from J; bases not matched to a gene: 2. Germline V gene data show CDR1 as GTSNPN and CDR2 as SVGIG (reference sequence). The CDR3 extends over 14 amino acids. CDR3: CAWRGTGGDQPQHF. CDR3 nucleotides: TGTGCCTGGAGGGGGACAGGGGGCGATCAGCCCCAGCATTTT.

This clonotype has a handful of counts. The chain employs TRBV28 and TRBJ1-5; a possible D gene is TRBD1 (6 bases). The CDR3 is made up of 12 amino acids. The V gene lost 7 bases and the J gene lost 7 bases, with 11 bases spanning the gap. Germline CDR1 MDHEN, CDR2 SYDVKM. The DNA of the CDR3 is TGTGCCAGCACAGGGGAATTCCAGCCCCAGCATTTT. It encodes CASTGEFQPQHF.

The chain is built from TRBV7-3 and TRBJ2-2, with 10 positions matching TRBD2. Germline CDR1 SGHTA, CDR2 FQGTGA. This CDR3 contains 14 residues. V lost 1 base and J lost 10; bases outside the gene matches: 3. CDR3 sequence reads: CASSLILAGVELFF. The CDR3, as DNA: TGTGCCAGCAGCTTAATCCTAGCGGGAGTGGAGCTGTTTTTT.

This chain uses TRBV5-1 with TRBJ1-6, with TRBD1 matching over 8 bases. V shed 0 bases, J shed 9 bases, and the junction held 8 bases outside the gene matches. The CDR3 length is 16 residues. Germline V lookup: CDR1 SGHRS, CDR2 YFSETQ. CDR3 sequence: CASSLDGRGRGSPLHF. The CDR3 DNA follows: TGCGCCAGCAGCTTGGATGGCAGGGGGCGAGGTTCACCCCTCCACTTT. Together with reference TRBV5-1 and TRBJ1-6, the CDR3 gives the full variable domain: KAGVTQTPRYLIKTRGQQVTLSCSPISGHRSVSWYQQTPGQGLQFLFEYFSETQRNKGNFPGRFSGRQFSNSRSEMNVSTLELGDSALYLCASSLDGRGRGSPLHFGNGTRLTVT.

The V and J genes are TRBV7-9 and TRBJ2-7; no clear D. Germline CDR1 and CDR2: SEHNR and FQNEAQ (reference sequence). This CDR3 spans 13 amino acids. V lost 4 bases to trimming and J lost 6 bases, with 13 bases between them. Here the CDR3 DNA reads TGTGCCAGCAGCTCGTCCGGGTTGGGCGAGCAGTACTTC. It yields the protein CASSSSGLGEQYF.

Only a few counts were recorded for this clonotype. The V call is TRBV29-1, the J call TRBJ2-7, with 9 nucleotides matching TRBD1. Germline loops: CDR1 SQVTM, CDR2 ANQGSEA. The J segment lost 1 base and the V segment lost 6 bases, leaving 4 bases of the junction unmatched. CDR3 length: 13 residues. CDR3: CSVETGGSYEQYF. The CDR3 nucleotides are TGCAGCGTCGAGACAGGGGGGTCCTACGAGCAGTACTTC.

This clonotype was seen many times. The chain has TRBV7-2 and TRBJ1-5; unclear D gene. CDR1 is SGHTA and CDR2 is FQGNSA in the germline V gene. V shed 5 bases and J shed 0 bases, with 17 bases lying between them. The CDR3 length is 17 residues. CDR3 residues: CASSPRGGGYSNQPQHF. CDR3 bases: TGTGCCAGCAGCCCCCGGGGAGGAGGGTATAGCAATCAGCCCCAGCATTTT.

This clonotype appeared many times. This rearrangement joins TRBV24-1 to TRBJ2-2; 8 bases align to TRBD1. Germline CDR1 and CDR2: KGHDR and SFDVKD. The CDR3 sequence is 17 residues long. V was clipped by 5 bases and J by 4 bases; unmatched bases: 11. CDR3 residues: CATSAWTGRESTGELFF. The CDR3 region has the DNA TGTGCCACCAGTGCCTGGACAGGGAGAGAAAGCACCGGGGAGCTGTTTTTT.

The chain uses TRBV6-5 and TRBJ1-5; TRBD1 might be the D (5 bases). Germline V gives CDR1 MNHEY, CDR2 SVGAGI. V gave up 5 bases and J gave up 0 bases, with 14 bases separating them. This CDR3 comprises 16 residues. CDR3 protein: CASSPVGGNSNQPQHF. The CDR3 nucleotides are TGTGCCAGCAGTCCAGTGGGGGGGAATAGCAATCAGCCCCAGCATTTT.

This clonotype was observed a few times. V gene TRBV10-3 combines with J gene TRBJ2-5; 7 bases line up with TRBD1. Per germline, CDR1 ENHRY and CDR2 SYGVKD. The junction had 16 bases not matched to a gene; V was cut back by 6 bases and J by 9 bases. CDR3 length: 15 amino acids. Here the CDR3 DNA reads TGTGCCATCAGCCTGACAGGGCGGTCGGATCAGCCCCAGTACTTC. Translated: CAISLTGRSDQPQYF.

The genes are TRBV7-3 and TRBJ2-3, with 7 bases aligning to TRBD2. CDR1 and CDR2 from the germline V gene are SGHTA and FQGTGA. With 2 bases clipped from V and 2 bases from J, the junction kept 4 bases outside the gene matches. This CDR3 comprises 15 residues. CDR3 protein: CASSLGLVVTDTQYF. For the CDR3, the DNA is TGTGCCAGCAGCTTAGGACTAGTGGTCACAGATACGCAGTATTTT.